These 8 T cell receptor beta chains share one sample of origin, sequenced in a study of T-cell reconstitution after alpha-beta-depleted transplantation in children. Preparing the TCRbeta library involved the use of unique molecular identifiers. TCRdb recomputed calls from the PCR reads with MiXCR, one row per CDR3 protein. The sample includes hundreds of thousands of distinct CDR3 sequences, approximately 15% of them seen just once. The specimen was PBMCs from the stem cell graft donor, collected from the stem cell graft. Every receptor here comes from a human donor who donated a stem cell graft to a child with acute myeloid leukemia.

The chain uses TRBV11-3 and TRBJ2-1, with a tentative D call TRBD2 (5 bases). The CDR3 is made up of 13 amino acids. V was shortened by 5 bases and J by 7 bases, with 12 bases between the two germline ends. The germline V gene has CDR1 SGHNT and CDR2 YENEEA. CDR3 in amino acids: CASSPTTRNEQFF. The CDR3 nucleotides are TGTGCCAGCAGCCCGACTACTCGGAATGAGCAGTTCTTC.

This clonotype was seen a few times. This chain uses TRBV25-1 with TRBJ2-3, with D hard to call. CDR1 is MGHDK, CDR2 SYGVNS, per germline. The V end was cut by 4 bases, the J end by 4 bases, with 9 bases between. The CDR3 consists of 13 residues. CDR3 in DNA: TGTGCCAGCAGTGGTGACAACTCAGATACGCAGTATTTT. Translation: CASSGDNSDTQYF.

This clonotype appeared many times. The chain employs TRBV15 and TRBJ2-1, with D maybe TRBD2 (6 bases). Germline V gives CDR1 LNHNV, CDR2 YYDKDF (reference sequence). There are 16 residues in the CDR3. With 0 bases removed from V and 2 bases from J, the gap between germline ends came to 11 bases. The CDR3 loop reads CATSRDLGGTYNEQFF. The CDR3 bases are TGTGCCACCAGCAGAGATCTGGGGGGAACCTACAATGAGCAGTTCTTC. Based on the CDR3 plus reference TRBV15 and TRBJ2-1, the full variable domain is DAMVIQNPRYQVTQFGKPVTLSCSQTLNHNVMYWYQQKSSQAPKLLFHYYDKDFNNEADTPDNFQSRRPNTSFCFLDIRSPGLGDTAMYLCATSRDLGGTYNEQFFGPGTRLTVL.

The chain is built from TRBV4-3 and TRBJ2-1; 8 positions agree with TRBD2. After removal of 1 base from V and 0 bases from J, the junction contained 5 bases not matched to a gene. This CDR3 contains 17 residues. Germline CDR1 is LGHNA and CDR2 is YSLEER. The CDR3 reads CASSQGVAGFSYNEQFF. CDR3 in DNA: TGCGCCAGCAGCCAAGGGGTAGCGGGGTTCTCCTACAATGAGCAGTTCTTC.

This rearrangement joins TRBV6-2 or TRBV6-3 to TRBJ1-1; perhaps TRBD1 as D (5 bases). This CDR3 comprises 14 residues. V gave up 7 bases and J gave up 5 bases, with 17 bases separating them. Looked up from germline, CDR1 is MNHEY and CDR2 is SVGEGT. CDR3 protein: CASIMGEGRTEAFF. The CDR3 bases are TGTGCCAGCATCATGGGGGAGGGCAGGACTGAAGCTTTCTTT.

This clonotype was seen many times. V usage is TRBV20-1 and J usage is TRBJ1-2; TRBD1 is a possible D gene (6 bases). CDR1 is DFQATT and CDR2 is SNEGSKA in the germline V gene (reference sequence). Trimming left V 1 base short and J 2 bases short, with 14 bases between. The CDR3 length is 15 residues. CDR3 sequence (DNA): TGCAGTGCTAGAGGGCCCAGGGGCCCAAACTATGGCTACACCTTC. Translated: CSARGPRGPNYGYTF.

This clonotype was counted between two and nine times. The rearrangement joins TRBV20-1 to TRBJ1-4; D is perhaps TRBD1 (6 bases). V was clipped by 6 bases and J by 4 bases, with 15 bases between them. From germline, CDR1 is DFQATT and CDR2 SNEGSKA (reference sequence). There are 14 residues in the CDR3. Here the CDR3 reads CSADSPLFNEKLFF. In nucleotides, the CDR3 is TGCAGTGCGGACAGTCCTCTCTTTAATGAAAAACTGTTTTTT.

This clonotype appeared many times. CDR3 region: CSAHKRDLSTGEQFF. Written as DNA, the CDR3 is TGCAGTGCCCACAAAAGGGACTTATCCACGGGTGAGCAGTTCTTC. J is TRBJ2-1 and V is TRBV20-1, with D possibly TRBD2 on 6 matching bases. Germline values: CDR1 DFQATT, CDR2 SNEGSKA (reference sequence). This CDR3 contains 15 residues. V was pared by 6 bases and J by 9 bases, with 24 bases between.